Each of the 21 T cell receptor beta chains below was sequenced from the same sample in a study of cytomegalovirus exposure and HLA in healthy donors. Primers: 60 Vbeta forward and 13 Jbeta reverse. Profiled with immunoSEQ multiplex PCR; TCRdb holds only in-frame clones, not every one. The data contain some 190,000 clones, approximately 84% of them singletons. The sample consisted of PBMCs. All receptors come from a girl aged 10-17 years in good health and CMV-seropositive.

This chain connects TRBV19 to TRBJ1-1; D is uncertain. V was pared by 1 base and J by 11 bases, with 14 bases between. CDR1 and CDR2 (germline): LNHDA, SQIVND (reference sequence). This CDR3 comprises 13 residues. The CDR3 sequence is CASSIGAGECAFF. In nucleotides, the CDR3 is TGTGCCAGTAGTATAGGAGCAGGCGAGTGCGCTTTCTTT. The whole variable domain, remainder taken from reference TRBV19 and TRBJ1-1, is DGGITQSPKYLFRKEGQNVTLSCEQNLNHDAMYWYRQDPGQGLRLIYYSQIVNDFQKGDIAEGYSVSREKKESFPLTVTSAQKNPTAFYLCASSIGAGECAFFGQGTRLTVV.

Only a few counts were recorded for this clone. The chain employs TRBV7-3 and TRBJ1-1, with D possibly being TRBD1 (5 bases). The length of the CDR3 is 13 residues. Germline V gene sequence: CDR1 SGHTA, CDR2 FQGTGA. The V end lost 5 bases, the J end lost 3 bases, and 10 bases lay between the germline ends. CDR3 region: CASSPGRDTEAFF. In nucleotides, the CDR3 is TGTGCCAGCAGCCCAGGGAGGGACACTGAAGCTTTCTTT.

The rearrangement links TRBV4-1 to TRBJ2-7, with 11 bases identical to TRBD2. V was clipped by 2 bases and J by 3 bases; unmatched bases: 3. The CDR3 extends over 15 amino acids. The germline CDR1 and CDR2 sequences are MGHRA and YSYEKL. CDR3 DNA sequence: TGCGCCAGCAGCCAAAAGGGGACTAGCGGCTACGAGCAGTACTTC. Translated, it gives CASSQKGTSGYEQYF.

The chain recombines TRBV10-3 with TRBJ2-7, with a weak D call TRBD1 (6 bases). CDR3 size: 15 residues. Germline values: CDR1 ENHRY, CDR2 SYGVKD. The germline V and J ends were trimmed by 4 bases and 0 bases, with 13 bases remaining between them. The CDR3 DNA follows: TGTGCCATCAGTGGCTCCGAGGACAGCTCCTACGAGCAGTACTTC. Encoded protein: CAISGSEDSSYEQYF.

CDR3: CASSDPGLGHYEQYF. In DNA, the CDR3 is TGCGCCAGCAGTGACCCGGGACTAGGCCACTACGAGCAGTACTTC. The genes are TRBV10-1 and TRBJ2-7; TRBD2 aligns across 8 bases. Trimming at V came to 3 bases and at J to 3 bases, leaving 7 bases not matched to a gene. Germline V gene lookup returns CDR1 WNHNN and CDR2 SYGVQD (reference sequence). This CDR3 region has 15 residues.

This chain uses TRBV27 with TRBJ2-1, with a weak D call TRBD2 (5 bases). Per germline, CDR1 MNHEY and CDR2 SMNVEV (reference sequence). This CDR3 spans 13 amino acids. The ends were cut back, 11 bases at V and 1 base at J, with 12 bases in the middle. CDR3 sequence reads: CAAGSTSYNEQFF. As DNA, the CDR3 is TGTGCCGCGGGTTCGACTTCCTACAATGAGCAGTTCTTC.

The V call is TRBV30, the J call TRBJ1-2; 10 nucleotides line up with TRBD1. The CDR3 length is 16 residues. Germline V gene sequence: CDR1 GTSNPN, CDR2 SVGIG (reference sequence). V shed 5 bases and J 2 bases; nucleotides not matched to a gene: 11. CDR3 loop: CAWELTGGGQNYGYTF. Here the CDR3 DNA reads TGTGCCTGGGAACTGACAGGGGGCGGACAAAACTATGGCTACACCTTC.

J is TRBJ2-7 and V is TRBV19; possibly TRBD2 for D (5 bases). This CDR3 has 13 amino acids. Germline CDR1 reads LNHDA; CDR2 reads SQIVND (reference sequence). Trimming took 6 bases from V and 3 from J, leaving 12 bases between them. Here the CDR3 DNA reads TGTGCCAGTAGATCAGGTCGGGGCTACGAGCAGTACTTC. Its protein is CASRSGRGYEQYF. The complete variable domain, with remaining parts taken from reference TRBV19 and TRBJ2-7, reads DGGITQSPKYLFRKEGQNVTLSCEQNLNHDAMYWYRQDPGQGLRLIYYSQIVNDFQKGDIAEGYSVSREKKESFPLTVTSAQKNPTAFYLCASRSGRGYEQYFGPGTRLTVT.

The chain joins TRBV19 to TRBJ2-2; no clear D gene. Germline lookup yields CDR1 LNHDA and CDR2 SQIVND (reference sequence). The V and J ends lost 2 bases and 2 bases respectively, with 6 bases between them. This CDR3 comprises 14 residues. CDR3 sequence (DNA): TGTGCCAGTAGTATAAGACACAACACCGGGGAGCTGTTTTTT. It specifies CASSIRHNTGELFF.

A few counts support this clone. The chain carries TRBV6-1 and TRBJ2-3; 9 bases are shared with TRBD2. Germline V CDR1 and CDR2: MNHNS, SASEGT. CDR3 length: 16 residues. Unmatched junction bases numbered 7, after V lost 2 bases and J lost 4 bases. CDR3 nucleotides: TGTGCCAGCAGTGAAACCCCAGTAGCGGGAGCAGATACGCAGTATTTT. Protein sequence: CASSETPVAGADTQYF.

The chain employs TRBV4-3 and TRBJ2-1; a weak D match, TRBD2 (6 bases). Deletions cut 0 bases from V and 0 bases from J, with 12 bases between. The CDR3 spans 17 residues. Germline assignment: CDR1 LGHNA and CDR2 YSLEER. The CDR3: CASSQEVLASSYNEQFF. CDR3 bases: TGCGCCAGCAGCCAAGAAGTGCTAGCGAGCTCCTACAATGAGCAGTTCTTC.

This clone was seen only once. The rearrangement uses TRBV7-9 and TRBJ2-4, with 8 bases identical to TRBD2. V lost 0 bases and J lost 5; bases outside the gene matches: 12. The CDR3 contains 18 residues. In germline, CDR1 is SEHNR, CDR2 FQNEAQ (reference sequence). The CDR3 DNA is TGTGCCAGCAGCTTAGCCCCTTACCTTTTCGGGAGGGAAAACATTCAGTACTTC. Amino acids: CASSLAPYLFGRENIQYF.

V is TRBV27 and J is TRBJ1-4, with D possibly being TRBD1 (5 bases). Trimming removed 8 bases at V and 0 bases at J, with 10 bases between. Germline loops: CDR1 MNHEY, CDR2 SMNVEV (reference sequence). This CDR3 spans 14 amino acids. CDR3 sequence (DNA): TGTGCCAGCGCTTTGACAGCAACTAATGAAAAACTGTTTTTT. Its protein product is CASALTATNEKLFF.

The chain couples TRBV11-1 to TRBJ2-5; 8 bases are shared with TRBD1. The junction had 3 bases not matched to a gene; V was cut back by 9 bases and J by 3 bases. The CDR3 length is 12 residues. The germline gives CDR1 SGHAT, CDR2 FQDESV (reference sequence). The DNA of the CDR3 is TGTGCCAGACAGGGGGTAGAAGAGACCCAGTACTTC. This codes for CARQGVEETQYF. Based on the CDR3 plus reference TRBV11-1 and TRBJ2-5, the full variable domain is EAEVAQSPRYKITEKSQAVAFWCDPISGHATLYWYRQILGQGPELLVQFQDESVVDDSQLPKDRFSAERLKGVDSTLKIQPAELGDSAMYLCARQGVEETQYFGPGTRLLVL.

For this clone: One end of the junction is discordant with germline, which a read error may explain. This rearrangement joins TRBV30 to TRBJ2-1; D is perhaps TRBD2 (5 bases). The CDR3 is 13 amino acids. Germline CDR1 and CDR2: GTSNPN and SVGIG (reference sequence). DNA of the CDR3: TGTGCCGGGAGCCCGAGCTCCTACAATGAGCAGTTCTTC. It specifies CAGSPSSYNEQFF.

The V gene is TRBV27, the J gene TRBJ2-7; no definite D call. V lost 3 bases to trimming and J lost 3 bases, with 9 bases between them. Looked up from germline, CDR1 is MNHEY and CDR2 is SMNVEV (reference sequence). The CDR3 spans 13 residues. The DNA for the CDR3 is TGTGCCAGCAGTTTTGGGCAAGTCTACGAGCAGTACTTC. Amino acids: CASSFGQVYEQYF.

There are a few counts of this clone. The chain combines TRBV4-1 with TRBJ2-3; perhaps TRBD1 as D (5 bases). The CDR3 runs to 13 residues. Germline V lookup: CDR1 MGHRA, CDR2 YSYEKL. V shed 8 bases and J shed 2 bases, with 11 bases lying between them. Here the CDR3 reads CASRDSFTDTQYF. The CDR3 coding sequence is TGCGCCAGCCGAGACAGTTTCACAGATACGCAGTATTTT.

The V and J genes are TRBV7-6 and TRBJ1-3; D call uncertain. The V end lost 0 bases, the J end lost 2 bases, and 8 bases lay between the germline ends. CDR3 size: 15 residues. Germline assignment: CDR1 SGHVS and CDR2 FNYEAQ. As DNA, the CDR3 is TGTGCCAGCAGCTTAGCGGGGAGCCCTGGAAACACCATATATTTT. Translated, it gives CASSLAGSPGNTIYF.

V is TRBV7-2 and J is TRBJ2-3, with 8 positions matching TRBD2. V dropped 2 bases and J dropped 6; count of bases not matched to a gene: 7. CDR1 and CDR2 (germline): SGHTA, FQGNSA. The CDR3 spans 15 residues. The CDR3 sequence: CASSLTGGRLDTQYF. CDR3 DNA: TGTGCCAGCAGCTTAACGGGAGGGAGGCTGGATACGCAGTATTTT.

This chain connects TRBV5-1 to TRBJ1-2; D remains unclear. V lost 0 bases and J lost 3, with 9 bases in between. This CDR3 has 14 residues. Germline loops: CDR1 SGHRS, CDR2 YFSETQ. The CDR3 protein is CASSLGVGDYGYTF. Written as DNA, the CDR3 is TGCGCCAGCAGCTTGGGTGTCGGAGACTATGGCTACACCTTC.

This sequence joins TRBV28 and TRBJ1-3; D ambiguous. The CDR3 spans 13 residues. V lost 7 bases and J 2 bases, leaving 9 bases between the germline ends. The germline V gene has CDR1 MDHEN and CDR2 SYDVKM. This CDR3 is CASTTTPGNTIYF. CDR3 in DNA: TGTGCCAGCACGACGACACCTGGAAACACCATATATTTT.